The clone carrying this TCR beta chain was detected once. The data stem from a study of control samples from healthy donors and cancer patients. Clones were read by immunoSEQ multiplex PCR, and TCRdb kept only the in-frame ones, dropping some. The sample gives approximately 150,000 clones, about 89% of which show up once; 4% to 5.5% is in the top ten. The specimen was blood. The origin of this receptor is a young man in good health.

The CDR3 bases are TGTGCCACCAGCAGAGTTGGGACAGATACGCAGTATTTT. This translates into CATSRVGTDTQYF. The chain has TRBV15 and TRBJ2-3; D not certain. Germline assignment: CDR1 LNHNV and CDR2 YYDKDF (reference sequence). V lost 1 base and J 3 bases, leaving 5 bases between the germline ends. There are 13 residues in the CDR3.